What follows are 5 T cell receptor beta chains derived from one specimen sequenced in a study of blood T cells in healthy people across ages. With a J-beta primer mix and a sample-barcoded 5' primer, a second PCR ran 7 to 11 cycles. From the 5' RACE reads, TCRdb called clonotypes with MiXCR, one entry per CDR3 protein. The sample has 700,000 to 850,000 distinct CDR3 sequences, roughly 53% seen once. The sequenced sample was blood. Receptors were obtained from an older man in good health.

The CDR3 sequence is CASSQAQIAYF. CDR3 nucleotide sequence: TGTGCCAGCAGCCAAGCCCAGATTGCGTATTTT. V usage is TRBV3-1 and J usage is TRBJ2-3; D not resolved. CDR1 and CDR2 (germline): LGHDT, YNNKEL (reference sequence). Trimming pared 1 base from V and 14 bases from J, leaving 10 bases between. CDR3 length: 11 amino acids.

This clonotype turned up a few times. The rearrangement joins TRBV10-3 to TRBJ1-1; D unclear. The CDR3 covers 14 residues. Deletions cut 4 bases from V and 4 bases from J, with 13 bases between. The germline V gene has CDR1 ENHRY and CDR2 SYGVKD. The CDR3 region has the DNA TGTGCCATCAGTGTGGACGGGTTGGGCACTGAAGCTTTCTTT. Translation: CAISVDGLGTEAFF.

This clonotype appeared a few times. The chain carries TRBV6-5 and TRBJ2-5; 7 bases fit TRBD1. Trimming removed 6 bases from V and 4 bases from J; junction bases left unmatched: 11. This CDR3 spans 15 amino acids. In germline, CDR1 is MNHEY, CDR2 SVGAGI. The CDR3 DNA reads TGTGCCAGCAGAAAGCTGACAGGGCAGGCAGAGACCCAGTACTTC. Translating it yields CASRKLTGQAETQYF.

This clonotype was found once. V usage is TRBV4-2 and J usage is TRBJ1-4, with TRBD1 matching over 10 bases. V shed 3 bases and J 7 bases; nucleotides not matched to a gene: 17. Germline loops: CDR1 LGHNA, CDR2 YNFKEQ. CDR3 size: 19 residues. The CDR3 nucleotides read TGTGCCAGCAGCCATCACCTGGGGACAGGGGAATTTGGTATTGAAAAACTGTTTTTT. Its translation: CASSHHLGTGEFGIEKLFF.

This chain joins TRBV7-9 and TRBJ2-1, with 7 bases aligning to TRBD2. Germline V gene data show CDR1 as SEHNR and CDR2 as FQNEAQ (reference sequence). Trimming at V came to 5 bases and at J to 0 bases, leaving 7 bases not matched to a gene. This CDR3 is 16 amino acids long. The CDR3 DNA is TGTGCCAGCAGCCCAACGAGGACTAGCTCCTACAATGAGCAGTTCTTC. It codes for CASSPTRTSSYNEQFF.